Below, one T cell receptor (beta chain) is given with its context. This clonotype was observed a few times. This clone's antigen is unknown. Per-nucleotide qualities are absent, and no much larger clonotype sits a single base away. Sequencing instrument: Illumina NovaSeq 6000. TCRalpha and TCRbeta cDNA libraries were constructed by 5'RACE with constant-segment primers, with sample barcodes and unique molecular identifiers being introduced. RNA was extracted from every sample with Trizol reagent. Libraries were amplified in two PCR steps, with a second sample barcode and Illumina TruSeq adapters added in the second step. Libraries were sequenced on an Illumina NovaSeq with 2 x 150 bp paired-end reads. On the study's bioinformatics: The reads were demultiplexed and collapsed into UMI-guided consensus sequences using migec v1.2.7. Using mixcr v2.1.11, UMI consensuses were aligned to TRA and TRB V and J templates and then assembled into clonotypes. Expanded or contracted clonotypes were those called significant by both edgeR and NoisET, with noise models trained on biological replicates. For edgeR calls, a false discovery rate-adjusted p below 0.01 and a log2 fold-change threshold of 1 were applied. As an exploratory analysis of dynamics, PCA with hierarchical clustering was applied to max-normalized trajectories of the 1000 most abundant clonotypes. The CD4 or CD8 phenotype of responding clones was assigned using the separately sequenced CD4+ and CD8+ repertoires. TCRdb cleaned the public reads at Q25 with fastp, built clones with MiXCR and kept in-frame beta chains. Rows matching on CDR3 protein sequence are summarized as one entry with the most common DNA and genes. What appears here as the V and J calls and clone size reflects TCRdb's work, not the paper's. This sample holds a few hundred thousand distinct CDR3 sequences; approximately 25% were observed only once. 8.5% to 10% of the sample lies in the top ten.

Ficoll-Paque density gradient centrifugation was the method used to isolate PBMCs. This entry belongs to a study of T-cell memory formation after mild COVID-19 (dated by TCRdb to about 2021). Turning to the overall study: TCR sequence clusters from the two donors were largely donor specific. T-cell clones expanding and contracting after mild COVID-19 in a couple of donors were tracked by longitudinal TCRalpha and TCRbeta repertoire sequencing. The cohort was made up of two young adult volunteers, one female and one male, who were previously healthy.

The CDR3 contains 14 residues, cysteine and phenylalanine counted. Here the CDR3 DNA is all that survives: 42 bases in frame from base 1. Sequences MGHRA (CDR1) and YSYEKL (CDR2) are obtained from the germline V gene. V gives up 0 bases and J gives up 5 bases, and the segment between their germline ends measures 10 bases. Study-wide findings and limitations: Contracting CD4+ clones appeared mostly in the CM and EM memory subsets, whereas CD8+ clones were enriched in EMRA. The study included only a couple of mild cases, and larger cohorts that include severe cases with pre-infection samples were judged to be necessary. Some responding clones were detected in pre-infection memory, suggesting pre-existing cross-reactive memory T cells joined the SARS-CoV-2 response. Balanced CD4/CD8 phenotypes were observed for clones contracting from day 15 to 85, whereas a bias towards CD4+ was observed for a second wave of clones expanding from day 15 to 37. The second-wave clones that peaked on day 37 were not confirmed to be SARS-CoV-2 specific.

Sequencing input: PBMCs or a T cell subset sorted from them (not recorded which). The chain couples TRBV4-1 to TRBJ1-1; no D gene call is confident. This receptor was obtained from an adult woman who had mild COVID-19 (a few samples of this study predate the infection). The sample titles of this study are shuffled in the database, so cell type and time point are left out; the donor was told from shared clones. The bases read TGCGCCAGCAGCCAAGATCGGAGTGGGACTGAAGCTTTCTTT. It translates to CASSQDRSGTEAFF.